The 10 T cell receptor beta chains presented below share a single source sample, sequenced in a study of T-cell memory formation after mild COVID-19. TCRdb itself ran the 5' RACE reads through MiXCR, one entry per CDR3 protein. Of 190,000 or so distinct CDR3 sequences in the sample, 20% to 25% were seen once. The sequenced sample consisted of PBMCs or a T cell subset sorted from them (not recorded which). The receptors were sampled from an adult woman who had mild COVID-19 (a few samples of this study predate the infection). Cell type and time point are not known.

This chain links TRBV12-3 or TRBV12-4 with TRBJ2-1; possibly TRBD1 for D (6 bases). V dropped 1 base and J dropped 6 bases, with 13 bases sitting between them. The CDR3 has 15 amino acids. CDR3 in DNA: TGTGCCAGCAGTTTAGTTGGGGTGGGGGCCAATGAGCAGTTCTTC. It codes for CASSLVGVGANEQFF.

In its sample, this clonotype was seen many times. CDR3 nucleotide sequence: TGCAGCGTTGACGGAACGCCCACAGATACGCAGTATTTT. It specifies CSVDGTPTDTQYF. The chain uses TRBV29-1 and TRBJ2-3; D gene unclear. The CDR3 length is 13 residues. From germline, CDR1 is SQVTM and CDR2 ANQGSEA. V lost 3 bases, J lost 2 bases, and 9 bases lay in between.

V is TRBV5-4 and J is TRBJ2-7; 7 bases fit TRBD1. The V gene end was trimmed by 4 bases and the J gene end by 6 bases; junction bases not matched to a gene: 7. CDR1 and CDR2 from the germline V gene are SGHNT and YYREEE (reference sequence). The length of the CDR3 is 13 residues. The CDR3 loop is CASSPGAGGEQYF. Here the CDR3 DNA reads TGTGCCAGCAGCCCCGGGGCAGGGGGCGAGCAGTACTTC.

The CDR3 DNA is TGTGCCAGCAGCCCCCGGGACAGGGTCCGCCAGTACTTC. Its translation is CASSPRDRVRQYF. V usage is TRBV7-9 and J usage is TRBJ2-7; 9 nucleotides match TRBD1. The CDR3 sequence is 13 residues long. V shed 5 bases and J 10 bases; nucleotides not matched to a gene: 9. Germline V gives CDR1 SEHNR, CDR2 FQNEAQ (reference sequence).

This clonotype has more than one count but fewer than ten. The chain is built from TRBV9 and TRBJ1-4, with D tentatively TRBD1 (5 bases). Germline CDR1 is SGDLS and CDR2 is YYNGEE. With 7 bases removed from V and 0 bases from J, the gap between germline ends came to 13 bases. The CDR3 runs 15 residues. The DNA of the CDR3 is TGTGCCAGCTCTCGGGGGAGCGCAACTAATGAAAAACTGTTTTTT. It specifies CASSRGSATNEKLFF.

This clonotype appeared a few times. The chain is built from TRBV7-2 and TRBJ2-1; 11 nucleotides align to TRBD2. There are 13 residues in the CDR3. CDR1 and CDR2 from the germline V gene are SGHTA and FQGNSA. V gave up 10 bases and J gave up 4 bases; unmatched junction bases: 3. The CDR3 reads CATRLAGYNEQFF. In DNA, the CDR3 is TGTGCCACCAGACTAGCGGGATACAATGAGCAGTTCTTC.

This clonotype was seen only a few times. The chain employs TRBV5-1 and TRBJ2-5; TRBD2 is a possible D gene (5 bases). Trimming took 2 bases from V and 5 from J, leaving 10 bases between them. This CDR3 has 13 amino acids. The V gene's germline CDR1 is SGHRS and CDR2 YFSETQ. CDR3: CASSFGETETQYF. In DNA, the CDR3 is TGCGCCAGCAGCTTCGGGGAGACGGAGACCCAGTACTTC.

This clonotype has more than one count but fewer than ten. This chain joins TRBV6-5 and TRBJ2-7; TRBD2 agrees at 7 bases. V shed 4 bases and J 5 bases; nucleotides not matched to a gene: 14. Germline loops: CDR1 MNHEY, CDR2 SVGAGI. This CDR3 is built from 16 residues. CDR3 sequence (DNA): TGTGCCAGCAGTTTATCGGGGGGACGGGAAACGGACGAGCAGTACTTC. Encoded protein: CASSLSGGRETDEQYF.

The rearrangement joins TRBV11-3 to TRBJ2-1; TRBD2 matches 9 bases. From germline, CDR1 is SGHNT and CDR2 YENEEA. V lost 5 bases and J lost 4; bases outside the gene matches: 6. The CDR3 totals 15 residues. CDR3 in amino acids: CASSPPSGDYNEQFF. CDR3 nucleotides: TGTGCCAGCAGCCCGCCTAGCGGGGATTACAATGAGCAGTTCTTC.

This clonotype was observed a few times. The CDR3 DNA reads as TGTGCCAGCAGTTACGGCAGGGTCACTGAAGCTTTCTTT. Its translation: CASSYGRVTEAFF. The J gene is TRBJ1-1, the V gene TRBV6-2 or TRBV6-3, with D possibly TRBD1 on 5 matching bases. Between the trimmed V and J ends, which lost 2 bases and 4 bases, there was a span of 8 bases. CDR1 MNHEY and CDR2 SVGEGT come from the germline V gene. CDR3 length: 13 amino acids.